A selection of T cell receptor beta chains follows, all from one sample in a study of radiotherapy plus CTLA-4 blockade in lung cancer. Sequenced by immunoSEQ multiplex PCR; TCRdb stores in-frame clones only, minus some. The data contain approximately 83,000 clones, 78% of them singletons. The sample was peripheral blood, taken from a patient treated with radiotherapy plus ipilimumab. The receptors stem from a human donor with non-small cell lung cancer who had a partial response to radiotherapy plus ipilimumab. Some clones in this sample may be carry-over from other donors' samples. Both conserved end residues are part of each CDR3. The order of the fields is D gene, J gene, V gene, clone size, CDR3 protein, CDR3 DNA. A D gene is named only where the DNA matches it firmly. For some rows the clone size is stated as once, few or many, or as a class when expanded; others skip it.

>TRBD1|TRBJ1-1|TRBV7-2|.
CASSLDRYTEAFF
TGTGCCAGCAGCCTGGACAGGTATACTGAAGCTTTCTTT
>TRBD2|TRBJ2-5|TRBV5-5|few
CASSAGLGGQETQYF
TGTGCCAGCAGCGCGGGACTAGGGGGCCAAGAGACCCAGTACTTC
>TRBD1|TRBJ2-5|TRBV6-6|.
CASSPWTGQETQYF
TGTGCCAGCAGTCCCTGGACAGGACAAGAGACCCAGTACTTC
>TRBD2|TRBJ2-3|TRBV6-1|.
CASSEQNSGGWYTQYF
TGTGCCAGCAGTGAACAAAATAGCGGGGGGTGGTATACGCAGTATTTT
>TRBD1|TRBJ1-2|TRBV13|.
CASSSRDRAYNYGYTF
TGTGCCAGCAGCTCCCGGGACAGGGCCTATAACTATGGCTACACCTTC
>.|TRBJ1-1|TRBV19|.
CASTPKPGQRITWYTEAFF
TGTGCCAGTACCCCAAAACCAGGACAGCGGATTACTTGGTACACTGAAGCTTTCTTT
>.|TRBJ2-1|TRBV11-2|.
CASIGGNEQFF
TGTGCCAGCATCGGGGGCAATGAGCAGTTCTTC
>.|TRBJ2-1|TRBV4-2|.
CASSQDPDYYNEQFF
TGTGCCAGCAGCCAAGATCCGGACTACTACAATGAGCAGTTCTTC
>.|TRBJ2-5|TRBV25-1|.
CASSESSGGQETQYF
TGTGCCAGCAGTGAATCGTCCGGCGGCCAAGAGACCCAGTACTTC
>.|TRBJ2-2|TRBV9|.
CASSVVVGELFF
TGTGCCAGCAGCGTAGTCGTTGGGGAGCTGTTTTTT